Following are 8 T cell receptor beta chains from one sample sequenced in a study of identifying expanded T cells in peripheral blood. TCRdb's table, derived via immunoSEQ multiplex PCR, lists solely in-frame clones and lacks some. The top ten hold under 3.5% of the sample, which has some 70,000 clones, under 90% seen once. The specimen was blood. All receptors derive from a person between 18 and 69 years old in good health.

The chain has TRBV2 and TRBJ1-1; weak D call: TRBD1 (5 bases). Germline CDR1 is SNHLY and CDR2 is FYNNEI. V was shortened by 8 bases and J by 4 bases, with 11 bases between the two germline ends. This CDR3 has 12 residues. As DNA, the CDR3 is TGTGCCAGCCTGGGGGGGATCACTGAAGCTTTCTTT. This gives the protein CASLGGITEAFF.

This rearrangement joins TRBV5-1 to TRBJ2-5; 7 positions agree with TRBD1. Germline loops: CDR1 SGHRS, CDR2 YFSETQ. Trimming removed 4 bases from V and 3 bases from J; junction bases left unmatched: 3. The CDR3 contains 13 residues. CDR3 DNA: TGCGCCAGCAGCGTGGGACAGAAAGAGACCCAGTACTTC. It specifies CASSVGQKETQYF.

The chain has TRBV5-6 and TRBJ1-1, with D possibly TRBD1 on 5 matching bases. Germline V gene data show CDR1 as SGHDT and CDR2 as YYEEEE. With 4 bases removed from V and 4 bases from J, the gap between germline ends came to 20 bases. The CDR3 contains 16 residues. CDR3 DNA sequence: TGTGCCAGCAGCACCCGGCTGGGCAGAGGGGCCACTGAAGCTTTCTTT. It translates to CASSTRLGRGATEAFF.

V gene TRBV18 combines with J gene TRBJ2-1; TRBD2 matches at 8 bases. V shed 2 bases, J shed 5 bases, and the junction held 5 bases outside the gene matches. CDR3 size: 15 residues. CDR1 KGHSH and CDR2 LQKENI come from the germline V gene. This chain's CDR3 is CASSPRGGRNNEQFF. CDR3 nucleotides: TGTGCCAGCTCACCAAGGGGCGGGAGGAACAATGAGCAGTTCTTC.

This chain links TRBV4-3 with TRBJ1-1; the D gene is possibly TRBD1 (5 bases). The CDR3 has 15 amino acids. The germline V gene encodes CDR1 LGHNA and CDR2 YSLEER. The V gene lost 1 base and the J gene lost 5 bases, with 14 bases spanning the gap. The CDR3 DNA reads TGCGCCAGCAGCCAAGTTGCGGGGGGAAGAACTGAAGCTTTCTTT. Translated: CASSQVAGGRTEAFF.

J is TRBJ2-2 and V is TRBV10-3; possible D gene TRBD1, 6 bases. From germline, CDR1 is ENHRY and CDR2 SYGVKD. The CDR3 runs to 15 residues. With 5 bases removed from V and 0 bases from J, the gap between germline ends came to 10 bases. CDR3 loop: CAISTGLANTGELFF. Written as DNA, the CDR3 is TGTGCCATCAGTACAGGGCTCGCGAACACCGGGGAGCTGTTTTTT.

The chain links TRBV6-1 to TRBJ2-3; D unclear. V lost 5 bases, J lost 2 bases, and 5 bases lay in between. The CDR3 runs to 12 residues. The germline CDR1 and CDR2 sequences are MNHNS and SASEGT. The CDR3 region has the DNA TGTGCCAGCAGTCCCTACACAGATACGCAGTATTTT. As protein: CASSPYTDTQYF.

The rearrangement links TRBV25-1 to TRBJ1-1; 9 bases are shared with TRBD1. The CDR3 length is 15 residues. CDR1 MGHDK and CDR2 SYGVNS come from the germline V gene. J gave up 3 bases and V 4 bases, and 6 bases lay outside the gene matches. CDR3 residues: CASSAGDRVDTEAFF. CDR3 nucleotide sequence: TGTGCCAGCAGTGCGGGGGACAGGGTGGACACTGAAGCTTTCTTT.